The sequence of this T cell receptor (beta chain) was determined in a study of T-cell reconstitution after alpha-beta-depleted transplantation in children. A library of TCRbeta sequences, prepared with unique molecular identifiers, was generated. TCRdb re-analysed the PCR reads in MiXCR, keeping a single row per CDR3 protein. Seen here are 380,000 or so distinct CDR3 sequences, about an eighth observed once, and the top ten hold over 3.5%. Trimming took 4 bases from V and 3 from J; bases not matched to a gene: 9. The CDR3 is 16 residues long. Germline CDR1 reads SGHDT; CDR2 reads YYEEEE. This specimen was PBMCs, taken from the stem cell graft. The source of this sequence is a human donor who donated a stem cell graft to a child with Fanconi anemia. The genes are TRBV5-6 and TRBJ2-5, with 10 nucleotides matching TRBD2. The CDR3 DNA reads TGTGCCAGCAGCAGGAACCTAGCGGGGGCCGAAGAGACCCAGTACTTC. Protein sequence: CASSRNLAGAEETQYF.